The 6 T cell receptor beta chains presented below share a single source sample, sequenced in a study of blood T cell repertoires in COVID-19. Generated by immunoSEQ multiplex PCR, the TCRdb table keeps only in-frame clones and is missing some. Counted here are about 78,000 clones, about nine tenths occurring once; the ten biggest clones make up around 0.77%. The sequenced material came from peripheral blood. These receptor sequences come from a woman older than 75 with acute or convalescent COVID-19.

CDR3 DNA: TGCGCCAGCAGCTTGGATGCCCGAGGGACTGAAGCTTTCTTT. As protein: CASSLDARGTEAFF. J is TRBJ1-1 and V is TRBV5-1; D unclear. V was clipped by 0 bases and J by 5 bases, with 11 bases between them. The CDR3 is 14 residues long. In germline, CDR1 is SGHRS, CDR2 YFSETQ.

This chain connects TRBV9 to TRBJ1-1; TRBD1 matches 10 bases. The CDR3 sequence is 14 residues long. Trimming at V came to 0 bases and at J to 5 bases, leaving 1 base not matched to a gene. Per the germline V gene, CDR1 is SGDLS and CDR2 is YYNGEE. As DNA, the CDR3 is TGTGCCAGCAGCGTAGGGGGACAGGGGACTGAAGCTTTCTTT. This gives the protein CASSVGGQGTEAFF.

The J gene is TRBJ1-1, the V gene TRBV6-6; possible D gene TRBD1, 6 bases. Trimming took 9 bases from V and 9 from J, leaving 14 bases between them. The CDR3 totals 11 residues. Per germline, CDR1 MNHNY and CDR2 SVGAGI (reference sequence). CDR3 in DNA: TGTGCCAGTTTTCGCCGGGACAAAGCTTTCTTT. This encodes CASFRRDKAFF.

V and J are TRBV4-2 and TRBJ2-7; D ambiguous. Germline V CDR1 and CDR2: LGHNA, YNFKEQ. V was pared by 0 bases and J by 5 bases, with 11 bases between. CDR3 length equals 14 residues. This chain's CDR3 is CASSQDPLTDEQYF. DNA for the CDR3: TGTGCCAGCAGCCAAGATCCCTTAACGGACGAGCAGTACTTC.

This clone has a handful of counts. The J gene is TRBJ2-5, the V gene TRBV5-1; 8 nucleotides align to TRBD1. CDR1 and CDR2 (germline): SGHRS, YFSETQ. The CDR3 has 16 residues. With 3 bases clipped from V and 5 bases from J, the junction kept 12 bases outside the gene matches. Written as DNA, the CDR3 is TGCGCCAGCAGCTCCCTCGGCAGGGGGCACCGGGAGACCCAGTACTTC. Translating it yields CASSSLGRGHRETQYF.

This CDR3 reads CASSLFGGDYGYTF. CDR3 DNA sequence: TGTGCCAGCAGCTTATTTGGGGGGGACTATGGCTACACCTTC. This chain uses TRBV7-8 with TRBJ1-2; D is possibly TRBD1 (5 bases). Germline CDR1 SGHVS, CDR2 FQNEAQ. The V and J ends lost 2 bases and 3 bases respectively, with 10 bases between them. This CDR3 region has 14 residues.